This entry lists 9 T cell receptor beta chains sequenced from one sample in a study of T cells in women clearing cervical HPV infection. Repertoires were generated with immunoSEQ multiplex PCR, while TCRdb's copy carries only in-frame clones and drops some. Recorded for this sample: roughly 30,000 clones. The sequencing input was blood buffy coat. All receptors derive from a woman between 18 and 70 years old with a cervical HPV16 infection that either progressed to CIN3+ or cleared (not recorded which).

As for this clone: The sequenced fragment ends 3 residues before the CDR3 boundary, so the rest is inferred from the germline J gene. The chain couples TRBV5-6 to TRBJ2-2; no clear D. This CDR3 region has 14 residues. Trimming took off 2 bases at V and 5 bases at J, with 10 bases between the two ends. Germline values: CDR1 SGHDT, CDR2 YYEEEE. The CDR3 is CASSFPPQTGELFF. The covered CDR3 bases are TGTGCCAGCAGCTTCCCGCCCCAGACCGGGGAG. Variable domain in full (rest from reference TRBV5-6 and TRBJ2-2): DAGVTQSPTHLIKTRGQQVTLRCSPKSGHDTVSWYQQALGQGPQFIFQYYEEEERQRGNFPDRFSGHQFPNYSSELNVNALLLGDSALYLCASSFPPQTGELFFGEGSRLTVL.

As to this clone: The read comes to an end 3 residues before the CDR3 does, leaving the germline J gene to fill in the end. V is TRBV11-2 and J is TRBJ2-1; 8 bases are a match to TRBD2. CDR1 is SGHAT, CDR2 FQNNGV, per germline. CDR3 length equals 15 residues. The junction had 7 bases not matched to a gene; V was cut back by 1 base and J by 8 bases. CDR3 DNA (partial): TGTGCCAGCAGCTTAGGGACTAGCATGTATGATGAG. Its translation is CASSLGTSMYDE. The full-length CDR3 reads as CASSLGTSMYDEQFF.

This CDR3 is CASSVSVVTDYTF. The CDR3 bases that were read are TGTGCCAGCAGCGTATCTGTGGTAACTGAC. The rearrangement uses TRBV7-2 and TRBJ1-2, with D uncertain. With the read ending 3 residues before the CDR3 end, the germline J gene is used to fill in that end. Germline CDR1 SGHTA, CDR2 FQGNSA. This CDR3 has 13 amino acids.

The CDR3 DNA, read in part, is TGTGCCAGCAGCCAAGGCCTAGCGGGGGACTACGAG. Translated, it gives CASSQGLAGDYE. The full CDR3 protein is CASSQGLAGDYEQYF. The V and J genes are TRBV4-2 and TRBJ2-7; 10 bases are shared with TRBD2. The sequence runs out 3 residues before the end of the CDR3; the remainder is reconstructed from the germline J gene. The germline CDR1 and CDR2 sequences are LGHNA and YNFKEQ. Germline trimming cut 1 base from V and 3 bases from J; bases unmatched to any gene: 3. This CDR3 is 15 amino acids long.

Remarks on this clone: The read halts 3 residues ahead of the CDR3 end, with the missing end drawn from the germline J gene. The chain links TRBV7-9 to TRBJ1-2, with 9 bases aligning to TRBD1. Germline trimming cut 3 bases from V and 1 base from J; bases unmatched to any gene: 3. Germline V lookup: CDR1 SEHNR, CDR2 FQNEAQ (reference sequence). This CDR3 comprises 15 residues. The CDR3: CASSFGTGSNYGYTF. CDR3 DNA, as far as it was read: TGTGCCAGCAGCTTTGGGACAGGGAGTAACTATGGC.

Note on this clone: The read halts 3 residues ahead of the CDR3 end, with the missing end drawn from the germline J gene. The chain employs TRBV12-3 or TRBV12-4 and TRBJ2-2, with D possibly TRBD1 on 5 matching bases. V was clipped by 6 bases and J by 5 bases, with 13 bases between them. The CDR3 contains 14 residues. The covered CDR3 bases are TGTGCCAGCAGGACACAGGCGGTGACCGGGGAG. Encoded protein: CASRTQAVTGE. The complete CDR3 sequence is CASRTQAVTGELFF.

Details on this clone: Read sequence stops 3 residues before the CDR3 end, and the germline J gene provides the missing end. The chain uses TRBV5-6 and TRBJ1-2, with D possibly TRBD1 on 6 matching bases. This CDR3 has 13 amino acids. Germline CDR1 is SGHDT and CDR2 is YYEEEE. The CDR3 spells CASSFQGRDTYTF. Incomplete CDR3 DNA: TGTGCCAGCAGCTTCCAGGGGCGGGATACC. Drawing the rest from reference TRBV5-6 and TRBJ1-2, the complete variable domain is DAGVTQSPTHLIKTRGQQVTLRCSPKSGHDTVSWYQQALGQGPQFIFQYYEEEERQRGNFPDRFSGHQFPNYSSELNVNALLLGDSALYLCASSFQGRDTYTFGSGTRLTVV.

The CDR3 bases that were read are TGCAGTGCACTGACCAGGGGCAGGAACACTGAA. This codes for CSALTRGRNTE. From start to end, the CDR3 is CSALTRGRNTEAFF. This chain connects TRBV20-1 to TRBJ1-1; possibly TRBD1 for D (6 bases). The read halts 3 residues ahead of the CDR3 end, with the missing end drawn from the germline J gene. Trimming cost V 6 bases and J 1 base, with 15 bases left between them. CDR3 size: 14 residues. Per germline, CDR1 DFQATT and CDR2 SNEGSKA (reference sequence).

On this clone: Coverage ceases 3 residues before the CDR3 finishes, and the germline J gene fills in the end. The chain uses TRBV5-1 and TRBJ2-3, with TRBD2 identical over 13 bases. Per germline, CDR1 SGHRS and CDR2 YFSETQ. Trimming cost V 3 bases and J 0 bases; bases outside gene matches: 10. CDR3 length equals 19 residues. The CDR3: CASSSPTSGGGSSTDTQYF. The sequenced CDR3 bases are TGCGCCAGCAGCTCGCCCACTAGCGGGGGGGGGTCTAGCACAGATACG.